One sample yielded the 11 T cell receptor beta chains listed below, sequenced in a study of blood T cells in healthy people across ages. Using a J-beta primer mix together with a sample-barcoded 5' primer, a second PCR was run for about 6 to 12 cycles. A single record per CDR3 protein comes from TCRdb applying MiXCR to the 5' RACE reads. There are 1.2 million to 1.5 million distinct CDR3 sequences in the sample; about 40% occur only once, and approximately 7.9% lies in the top ten. The material sequenced was blood. These receptors were collected from a woman aged 18-29 years in good health.

The chain is built from TRBV3-1 and TRBJ2-3, with D maybe TRBD2 (5 bases). The CDR3 covers 16 residues. V lost 1 base, J lost 5 bases, and 16 bases lay in between. CDR1 is LGHDT and CDR2 is YNNKEL in the germline V gene (reference sequence). CDR3 loop: CASSQVVAVRVDTQYF. Here the CDR3 DNA reads TGTGCCAGCAGCCAAGTGGTCGCTGTGAGGGTAGATACGCAGTATTTT.

This clonotype appeared a few times. This chain uses TRBV27 with TRBJ2-7, with a possible D match to TRBD1 (6 bases). Trimming shortened V by 3 bases and J by 5 bases, and 11 bases separated the two germline ends. Per germline, CDR1 MNHEY and CDR2 SMNVEV (reference sequence). The CDR3 has 13 residues. As DNA, the CDR3 is TGTGCCAGCAGTTTCCGCAGGGGTGACGAGCAGTACTTC. Translation gives CASSFRRGDEQYF.

The genes are TRBV12-3 or TRBV12-4 and TRBJ1-2; 8 nucleotides agree with TRBD1. The CDR3 consists of 17 residues. V shed 5 bases, J shed 2 bases, and the junction held 13 bases outside the gene matches. Here the CDR3 DNA reads TGTGCCAGCAGTACCCCGGGACAGGATATTTGGAACTATGGCTACACCTTC. This gives the protein CASSTPGQDIWNYGYTF.

This sequence joins TRBV7-2 and TRBJ2-7; possibly TRBD1 for D (5 bases). The V end was cut by 3 bases, the J end by 7 bases, with 22 bases between. The CDR3 runs to 16 residues. Germline loops: CDR1 SGHTA, CDR2 FQGNSA. The CDR3 loop reads CASSFAGPMGRNEQYF. The CDR3 bases are TGTGCCAGCAGCTTCGCCGGTCCGATGGGGCGGAATGAGCAGTACTTC. Combining the CDR3 with reference TRBV7-2 and TRBJ2-7 gives the whole variable domain GAGVSQSPSNKVTEKGKDVELRCDPISGHTALYWYRQSLGQGLEFLIYFQGNSAPDKSGLPSDRFSAERTGGSVSTLTIQRTQQEDSAVYLCASSFAGPMGRNEQYFGPGTRLTVT.

This chain joins TRBV4-2 and TRBJ2-7; 7 bases fit TRBD2. Germline V gene data show CDR1 as LGHNA and CDR2 as YNFKEQ. The trim removed 0 bases at V and 2 bases at J, leaving 7 bases unmatched. The CDR3 runs 16 residues. DNA for the CDR3: TGTGCCAGCAGCCAAGATCACGGGGGAGGGGCCTACGAGCAGTACTTC. It translates to CASSQDHGGGAYEQYF.

This chain links TRBV27 with TRBJ2-7; D possibly corresponds to TRBD2 (6 bases). This CDR3 is built from 15 residues. Per germline, CDR1 MNHEY and CDR2 SMNVEV (reference sequence). V lost 6 bases, J lost 4 bases, and 19 bases lay in between. Here the CDR3 DNA reads TGTGCCAGCAGCGCCGGAGGGCTAGCAGATTACGAGCAGTACTTC. It yields the protein CASSAGGLADYEQYF.

This chain joins TRBV12-3 or TRBV12-4 and TRBJ1-2, with no clear D. The CDR3 loop spans 16 amino acids. The ends were cut back, 4 bases at V and 8 bases at J, with 23 bases in the middle. CDR3 nucleotide sequence: TGTGCCAGCAGTTCCCCCCAGGCCCGACACTCGTACGGCTACACCTTC. Its translation is CASSSPQARHSYGYTF.

The V gene is TRBV5-1, the J gene TRBJ2-1; 7 bases align to TRBD2. CDR1 is SGHRS and CDR2 is YFSETQ in the germline V gene. Losses at the gene ends were 4 bases for V and 8 bases for J; bases not matched to a gene: 9. This CDR3 is built from 14 residues. CDR3 DNA sequence: TGCGCCAGCAGCCTGGAGACTAGCCCCCATGAGCAGTTCTTC. It encodes CASSLETSPHEQFF.

This clonotype was seen only once. The chain joins TRBV18 to TRBJ1-2; the D is unclear. Trimming removed 3 bases at V and 2 bases at J, with 13 bases between. The CDR3 consists of 15 residues. Looked up from germline, CDR1 is KGHSH and CDR2 is LQKENI. The CDR3 region has the DNA TGTGCCAGCTCACCGGGCTACCAGGAAAACTATGGCTACACCTTC. The encoded protein is CASSPGYQENYGYTF.

The genes are TRBV9 and TRBJ2-1; D gene unclear. TRBJ2-7 explains the end of the DNA better; the J call may be wrong. The CDR3 runs to 15 residues. Germline assignment: CDR1 SGDLS and CDR2 YYNGEE. The CDR3 here is CASSVGSASYNEQYF. DNA of the CDR3: TGTGCCAGCAGCGTAGGGTCAGCGTCCTACAATGAGCAGTACTTC.

This clonotype was seen only a few times. This chain connects TRBV6-1 to TRBJ2-7; the match to TRBD2 covers 7 bases. V trimming: 3 bases; J trimming: 7 bases; junction bases outside the gene matches: 9. The CDR3 has 14 amino acids. Per germline, CDR1 MNHNS and CDR2 SASEGT. The CDR3 nucleotides are TGTGCCAGCAGTGATGCCGGGACTAACAATGAGCAGTACTTC. Protein: CASSDAGTNNEQYF.